This T cell receptor beta chain was sequenced during a study of naive and memory T cell subsets. Study-level findings and limits: Especially in CD8 cells, naive repertoires contained a few larger clonotypes, possibly CD45RA-re-expressing memory cells.

Both TRBC1 and TRBC2 were covered by a beta constant-region primer of two equimolar oligonucleotides. Four rounds of PCR amplified the ligated cDNA using nested alpha and beta constant-region primers plus SP2. A 12-nucleotide UMI and the SP2 primer were added to the cDNA 3' end by oligonucleotide ligation. TCRdb re-called the UMI-ligation and nested PCR reads through MiXCR, storing one row per CDR3 protein. This sample has about 99,000 distinct CDR3 sequences, with about 15% found just once. This clonotype was found many times. The antigen is undetermined. CD4+ T cell IFNgamma after overnight CMV lysate exposure gave donor CMV status. Four subsets defined by CD45RA and CD27 were sorted after CD3, CD4, CD8 and live/dead staining. Trimming cost V 1 base and J 5 bases, with 18 bases left between them. CDR1 SEHNR and CDR2 FQNEAQ come from the germline V gene (reference sequence). The CDR3 runs 17 residues.

V gene TRBV7-9 combines with J gene TRBJ2-1; weak D call: TRBD2 (5 bases). Material for sequencing was naive CD8+ T cells from blood. This receptor was obtained from a human donor in good health. The CDR3 coding sequence is TGTGCCAGCAGCTTAGGAGGCAATGGACGGAGGAACAATGAGCAGTTCTTC. Amino acids: CASSLGGNGRRNNEQFF.